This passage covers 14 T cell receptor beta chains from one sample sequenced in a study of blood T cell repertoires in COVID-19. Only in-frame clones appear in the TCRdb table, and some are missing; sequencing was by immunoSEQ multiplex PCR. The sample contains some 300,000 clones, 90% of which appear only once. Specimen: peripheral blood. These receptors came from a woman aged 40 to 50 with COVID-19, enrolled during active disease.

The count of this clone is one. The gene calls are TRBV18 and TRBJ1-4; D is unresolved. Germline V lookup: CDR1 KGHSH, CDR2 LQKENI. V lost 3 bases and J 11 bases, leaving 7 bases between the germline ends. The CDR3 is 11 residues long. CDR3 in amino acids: CASSPGSKLFF. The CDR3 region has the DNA TGTGCCAGCTCACCGGGCAGCAAACTGTTTTTT.

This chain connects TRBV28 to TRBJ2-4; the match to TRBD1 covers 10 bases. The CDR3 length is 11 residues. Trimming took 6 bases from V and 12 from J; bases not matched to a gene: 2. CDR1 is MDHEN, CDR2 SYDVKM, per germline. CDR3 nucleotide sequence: TGTGCCAGCAGGACAGGGGGCTCTCAGTACTTC. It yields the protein CASRTGGSQYF.

CDR3 DNA: TGCAGTGCAAGTACAGGGGGGAAACGGCAGTTCTTC. Translating gives CSASTGGKRQFF. This chain uses TRBV20-1 with TRBJ2-1; 8 bases fit TRBD1. The J segment lost 12 bases and the V segment lost 6 bases, leaving 10 bases of the junction unmatched. This CDR3 has 12 residues. The V gene's germline CDR1 is DFQATT and CDR2 SNEGSKA (reference sequence).

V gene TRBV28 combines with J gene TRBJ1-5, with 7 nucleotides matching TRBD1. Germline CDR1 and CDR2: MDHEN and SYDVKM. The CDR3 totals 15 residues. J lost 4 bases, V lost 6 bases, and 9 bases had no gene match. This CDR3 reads CASRPTGVGNQPQHF. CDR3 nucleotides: TGTGCCAGCAGGCCTACAGGGGTGGGGAATCAGCCCCAGCATTTT. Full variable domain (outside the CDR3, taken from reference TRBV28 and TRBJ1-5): DVKVTQSSRYLVKRTGEKVFLECVQDMDHENMFWYRQDPGLGLRLIYFSYDVKMKEKGDIPEGYSVSREKKERFSLILESASTNQTSMYLCASRPTGVGNQPQHFGDGTRLSIL.

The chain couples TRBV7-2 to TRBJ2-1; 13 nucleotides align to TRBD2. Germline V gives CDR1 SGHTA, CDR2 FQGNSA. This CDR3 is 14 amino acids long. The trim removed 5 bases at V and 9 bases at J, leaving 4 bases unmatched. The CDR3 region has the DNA TGTGCCAGCAGCCTACTAGCGGGGGGGGGTGAGCAGTTCTTC. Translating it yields CASSLLAGGGEQFF.

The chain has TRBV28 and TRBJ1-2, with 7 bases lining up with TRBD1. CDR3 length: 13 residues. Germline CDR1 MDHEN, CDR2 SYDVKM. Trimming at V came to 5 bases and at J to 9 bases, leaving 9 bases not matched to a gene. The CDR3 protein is CASSETGRVSYTF. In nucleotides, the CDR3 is TGTGCCAGCAGTGAGACAGGGCGGGTAAGCTACACCTTC.

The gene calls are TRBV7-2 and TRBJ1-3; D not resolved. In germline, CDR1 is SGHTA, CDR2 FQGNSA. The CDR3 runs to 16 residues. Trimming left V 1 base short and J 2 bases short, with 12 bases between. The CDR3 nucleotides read TGTGCCAGCAGCTTAGGGGCAGCCGGAACTGGAAACACCATATATTTT. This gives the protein CASSLGAAGTGNTIYF.

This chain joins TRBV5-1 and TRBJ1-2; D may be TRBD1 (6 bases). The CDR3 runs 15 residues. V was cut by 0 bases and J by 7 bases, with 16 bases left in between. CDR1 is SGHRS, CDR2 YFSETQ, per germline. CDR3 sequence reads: CASSLVPAGAPGYTF. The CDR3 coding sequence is TGCGCCAGCAGCTTGGTCCCGGCAGGGGCTCCTGGCTACACCTTC.

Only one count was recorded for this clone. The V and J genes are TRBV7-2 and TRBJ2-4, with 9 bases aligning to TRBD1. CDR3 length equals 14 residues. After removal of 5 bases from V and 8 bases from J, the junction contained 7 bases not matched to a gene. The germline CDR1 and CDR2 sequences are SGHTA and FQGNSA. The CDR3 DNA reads TGTGCCAGCAGCCCGAGACAGGGGGGGGACATTCAGTACTTC. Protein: CASSPRQGGDIQYF.

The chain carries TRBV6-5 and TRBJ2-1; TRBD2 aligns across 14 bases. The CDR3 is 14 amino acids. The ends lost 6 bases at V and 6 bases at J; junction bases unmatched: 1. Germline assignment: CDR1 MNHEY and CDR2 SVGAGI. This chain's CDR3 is CASSGTSGGNEQFF. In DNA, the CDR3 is TGTGCCAGCAGCGGGACTAGCGGGGGCAATGAGCAGTTCTTC.

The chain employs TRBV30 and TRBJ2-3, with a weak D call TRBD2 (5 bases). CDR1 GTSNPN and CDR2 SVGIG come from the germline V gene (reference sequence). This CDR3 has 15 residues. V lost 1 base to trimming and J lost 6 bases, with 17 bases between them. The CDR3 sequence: CAWSAPGMQVDTQYF. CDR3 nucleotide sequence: TGTGCCTGGAGTGCGCCCGGGATGCAAGTCGATACGCAGTATTTT.

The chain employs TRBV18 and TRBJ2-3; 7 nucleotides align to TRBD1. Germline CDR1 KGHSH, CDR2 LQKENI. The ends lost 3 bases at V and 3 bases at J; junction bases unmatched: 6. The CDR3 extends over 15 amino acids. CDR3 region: CASSPDRDGTDTQYF. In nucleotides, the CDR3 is TGTGCCAGCTCACCCGACAGGGATGGGACAGATACGCAGTATTTT.

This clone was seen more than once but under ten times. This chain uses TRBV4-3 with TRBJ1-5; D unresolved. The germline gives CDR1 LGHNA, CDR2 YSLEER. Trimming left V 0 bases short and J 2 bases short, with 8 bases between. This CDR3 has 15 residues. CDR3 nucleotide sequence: TGCGCCAGCAGCCAAGAGGCCCGGGGCAATCAGCCCCAGCATTTT. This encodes CASSQEARGNQPQHF.

The chain's CDR3 is CAITGTASNTEAFF. In nucleotides, the CDR3 is TGTGCCATCACCGGGACAGCATCGAACACTGAAGCTTTCTTT. The chain uses TRBV10-3 and TRBJ1-1; 7 bases are a match to TRBD1. Germline loops: CDR1 ENHRY, CDR2 SYGVKD. Losses at the gene ends were 7 bases for V and 1 base for J; bases not matched to a gene: 6. The length of the CDR3 is 14 residues.